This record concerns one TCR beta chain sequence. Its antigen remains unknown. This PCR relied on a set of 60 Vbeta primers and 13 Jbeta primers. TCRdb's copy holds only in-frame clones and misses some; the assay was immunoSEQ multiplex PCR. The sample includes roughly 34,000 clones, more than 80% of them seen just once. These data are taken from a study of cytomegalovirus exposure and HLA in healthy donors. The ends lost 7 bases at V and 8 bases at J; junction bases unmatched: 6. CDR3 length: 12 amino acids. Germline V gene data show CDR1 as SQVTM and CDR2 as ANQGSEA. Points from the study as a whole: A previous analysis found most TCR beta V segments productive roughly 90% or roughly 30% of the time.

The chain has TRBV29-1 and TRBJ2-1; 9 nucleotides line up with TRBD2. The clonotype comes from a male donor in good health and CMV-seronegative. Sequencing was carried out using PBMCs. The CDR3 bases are TGCAGCGGGCGGGAGGGCCTCTATGAGCAGTTCTTC. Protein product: CSGREGLYEQFF.